Presented here are 21 T cell receptor beta chains from one specimen sequenced in a study of blood T cell repertoires in COVID-19. Clones were sequenced by immunoSEQ multiplex PCR, and TCRdb holds only the in-frame ones, with some missing. Of roughly 100,000 clones listed, roughly 80% are singletons. The sequencing sample was made of peripheral blood. The receptors stem from a woman aged 70 to 79 with acute or convalescent COVID-19.

The chain couples TRBV6-5 to TRBJ2-7; 8 positions agree with TRBD2. This CDR3 spans 14 amino acids. Unmatched junction bases numbered 9, after V lost 10 bases and J lost 1 base. Germline CDR1 MNHEY, CDR2 SVGAGI. The CDR3 DNA follows: TGTGCCACCGGCGAGCTAGCGGGTTCCTACGAGCAGTACTTC. This sequence encodes CATGELAGSYEQYF.

This clone appeared a few times. CDR3 bases: TGCGCCAGCAGCCAGGAGGCCGGGGAGCTGTTTTTT. Its protein is CASSQEAGELFF. The V gene is TRBV4-1, the J gene TRBJ2-2; D possibly corresponds to TRBD2 (5 bases). The CDR3 runs to 12 residues. Germline CDR1 reads MGHRA; CDR2 reads YSYEKL. Between the trimmed V and J ends, which lost 3 bases and 6 bases, there was a span of 5 bases.

The CDR3 loop reads CSVLDRARYEQYF. The CDR3 nucleotides read TGCAGCGTCTTGGACAGGGCGCGCTACGAGCAGTACTTC. V usage is TRBV29-1 and J usage is TRBJ2-7; 8 bases map to TRBD1. The J segment lost 3 bases and the V segment lost 6 bases, leaving 7 bases of the junction unmatched. The CDR3 has 13 amino acids. Germline CDR1 and CDR2: SQVTM and ANQGSEA.

This rearrangement joins TRBV5-1 to TRBJ2-2; D may be TRBD2 (6 bases). The CDR3 loop spans 17 amino acids. The germline V and J ends were trimmed by 5 bases and 0 bases, with 17 bases remaining between them. Germline V lookup: CDR1 SGHRS, CDR2 YFSETQ. CDR3 amino acids: CASSRAWDLANTGELFF. The CDR3 coding sequence is TGCGCCAGCAGTAGAGCTTGGGACTTGGCGAACACCGGGGAGCTGTTTTTT.

This clone was detected once. V and J are TRBV6-2 or TRBV6-3 and TRBJ1-2, with D unclear. The CDR3 contains 13 residues. The ends were cut back, 0 bases at V and 3 bases at J, with 5 bases in the middle. The germline V gene encodes CDR1 MNHEY and CDR2 SVGEGT. CDR3 amino acids: CASSYSGDYGYTF. Written as DNA, the CDR3 is TGTGCCAGCAGTTACTCCGGGGACTATGGCTACACCTTC.

J is TRBJ1-5 and V is TRBV7-2, with TRBD1 matching 7 bases. V lost 1 base and J lost 7; bases outside the gene matches: 10. The CDR3 has 16 amino acids. The germline V gene encodes CDR1 SGHTA and CDR2 FQGNSA. CDR3 loop: CASSLDTGAMGQPQHF. The CDR3, as DNA: TGTGCCAGCAGCTTAGACACAGGGGCCATGGGCCAGCCCCAGCATTTT. Supplemented by reference TRBV7-2 and TRBJ1-5, the full variable domain reads GAGVSQSPSNKVTEKGKDVELRCDPISGHTALYWYRQSLGQGLEFLIYFQGNSAPDKSGLPSDRFSAERTGGSVSTLTIQRTQQEDSAVYLCASSLDTGAMGQPQHFGDGTRLSIL.

This chain links TRBV19 with TRBJ2-7; weak D call: TRBD2 (5 bases). The CDR3 runs 14 residues. The V end lost 3 bases, the J end lost 6 bases, and 15 bases lay between the germline ends. Germline V CDR1 and CDR2: LNHDA, SQIVND (reference sequence). The CDR3 sequence is CASSMVSGLGEQYF. The CDR3 nucleotides are TGTGCCAGTAGTATGGTCAGCGGCCTGGGCGAGCAGTACTTC.

This chain uses TRBV12-3 or TRBV12-4 with TRBJ1-5; maybe TRBD1 (5 bases). V lost 4 bases and J lost 7, with 11 bases in between. This CDR3 has 13 residues. CDR3 nucleotides: TGTGCCAGCAGTTGGGGCCTCGGACAGCCCCAGCATTTT. Translation: CASSWGLGQPQHF.

The rearrangement uses TRBV28 and TRBJ2-7; D is unresolved. Germline V gives CDR1 MDHEN, CDR2 SYDVKM. The CDR3 is 16 amino acids. Trimming stripped 4 bases from V and 4 bases from J, with 20 bases between. The CDR3 coding sequence is TGTGCCAGCAGTTCAATTCAGGTATTACCAAATTACGAGCAGTACTTC. It is translated as CASSSIQVLPNYEQYF.

V and J are TRBV4-1 and TRBJ1-5; D gene uncertain. V lost 5 bases, J lost 11 bases, and 16 bases lay in between. The germline V gene encodes CDR1 MGHRA and CDR2 YSYEKL. This CDR3 is 13 amino acids long. The CDR3 is CASSSSGVSAQHF. CDR3 nucleotides: TGCGCCAGCAGCAGTTCCGGAGTATCCGCCCAGCATTTT.

V and J are TRBV28 and TRBJ2-5; 9 positions match TRBD1. The germline V gene has CDR1 MDHEN and CDR2 SYDVKM. With V trimmed by 4 bases and J by 4 bases, 7 bases remained unmatched. This CDR3 comprises 15 residues. The CDR3 reads CASSSSGTGPETQYF. CDR3 in DNA: TGTGCCAGCAGTTCCTCCGGGACAGGGCCAGAGACCCAGTACTTC.

There are a few counts of this clone. The V call is TRBV19, the J call TRBJ2-3, with 8 bases fitting TRBD2. Germline assignment: CDR1 LNHDA and CDR2 SQIVND (reference sequence). Trimming cost V 1 base and J 2 bases; bases outside gene matches: 5. CDR3 length: 16 residues. CDR3: CASSIGGGGPTDTQYF. Written as DNA, the CDR3 is TGTGCCAGTAGTATAGGTGGCGGGGGGCCCACAGATACGCAGTATTTT.

The chain links TRBV6-5 to TRBJ2-3; TRBD1 aligns across 7 bases. The CDR3 is 15 amino acids. Losses at the gene ends were 5 bases for V and 0 bases for J; bases not matched to a gene: 5. CDR1 MNHEY and CDR2 SVGAGI come from the germline V gene. CDR3 nucleotides: TGTGCCAGCAGTCCGCAGGGGGTTAGCACAGATACGCAGTATTTT. Its translation is CASSPQGVSTDTQYF.

In this sample, this clone turned up a few times. The genes are TRBV11-2 and TRBJ2-5, with 12 bases identical to TRBD2. The CDR3 is 18 amino acids. CDR1 and CDR2 (germline): SGHAT, FQNNGV. V lost 3 bases to trimming and J lost 5 bases; unmatched junction nucleotides: 13. CDR3 coding DNA: TGTGCCAGCAGCTTCGGTTTACTAGCGGGGGGAGGTGGGGAGACCCAGTACTTC. Translation gives CASSFGLLAGGGGETQYF.

The chain employs TRBV5-1 and TRBJ1-5; D perhaps matches TRBD1 (6 bases). CDR1 and CDR2 (germline): SGHRS, YFSETQ. The germline V and J ends were trimmed by 4 bases and 6 bases, with 17 bases remaining between them. The CDR3 consists of 15 residues. The CDR3 loop is CASSPDTGFGQPQHF. Written as DNA, the CDR3 is TGCGCCAGCAGCCCGGACACAGGGTTCGGTCAGCCCCAGCATTTT. Based on the CDR3 plus reference TRBV5-1 and TRBJ1-5, the full variable domain is KAGVTQTPRYLIKTRGQQVTLSCSPISGHRSVSWYQQTPGQGLQFLFEYFSETQRNKGNFPGRFSGRQFSNSRSEMNVSTLELGDSALYLCASSPDTGFGQPQHFGDGTRLSIL.

The genes are TRBV27 and TRBJ2-7; 8 bases line up with TRBD1. This CDR3 is built from 15 residues. Germline CDR1 reads MNHEY; CDR2 reads SMNVEV (reference sequence). The junction had 6 bases not matched to a gene; V was cut back by 3 bases and J by 2 bases. The CDR3 DNA sequence: TGTGCCAGCAGTTTGGGGGGACAGGACACCTACGAGCAGTACTTC. As protein: CASSLGGQDTYEQYF.

V gene TRBV4-2 combines with J gene TRBJ2-7; TRBD1 matches 8 bases. This CDR3 has 15 amino acids. Germline lookup yields CDR1 LGHNA and CDR2 YNFKEQ. V lost 2 bases to trimming and J lost 6 bases; unmatched junction nucleotides: 9. This CDR3 reads CASSQRTGLSSEQYF. For the CDR3, the DNA is TGTGCCAGCAGCCAACGGACAGGGCTAAGCTCCGAGCAGTACTTC.

This chain joins TRBV5-1 and TRBJ1-3; D is uncertain. The germline V gene has CDR1 SGHRS and CDR2 YFSETQ. The V gene lost 3 bases and the J gene lost 0 bases, with 13 bases spanning the gap. CDR3 length: 16 residues. The DNA of the CDR3 is TGCGCCAGCAGCTCTGAGGTTTTGAGCTCTGGAAACACCATATATTTT. This sequence encodes CASSSEVLSSGNTIYF. Filled out from reference TRBV5-1 and TRBJ1-3, the complete variable domain reads KAGVTQTPRYLIKTRGQQVTLSCSPISGHRSVSWYQQTPGQGLQFLFEYFSETQRNKGNFPGRFSGRQFSNSRSEMNVSTLELGDSALYLCASSSEVLSSGNTIYFGEGSWLTVV.

The V gene is TRBV14, the J gene TRBJ1-1; 7 bases line up with TRBD1. From germline, CDR1 is SGHDN and CDR2 FVKESK. Trimming took 7 bases from V and 0 from J; bases not matched to a gene: 8. The CDR3 has 15 amino acids. The CDR3 coding sequence is TGTGCCAGCACTCCGGGACAGACCATGAACACTGAAGCTTTCTTT. Amino acids: CASTPGQTMNTEAFF.

V and J are TRBV10-3 and TRBJ1-1, with D perhaps matching TRBD1 (6 bases). Germline CDR1 and CDR2: ENHRY and SYGVKD. The CDR3 is 14 residues long. V gave up 6 bases and J gave up 1 base, with 12 bases separating them. The CDR3 spells CAIRAQGWNTEAFF. CDR3 DNA sequence: TGTGCCATCAGGGCACAGGGATGGAACACTGAAGCTTTCTTT.

This clone was found once. This sequence joins TRBV5-1 and TRBJ1-2; D is undetermined. CDR1 is SGHRS, CDR2 YFSETQ, per germline. V lost 4 bases and J lost 4, with 20 bases in between. The CDR3 has 16 amino acids. The CDR3 nucleotides are TGCGCCAGCAGCCCTTTGGGTACTCCAGGACTCTATGGCTACACCTTC. Its translation is CASSPLGTPGLYGYTF.